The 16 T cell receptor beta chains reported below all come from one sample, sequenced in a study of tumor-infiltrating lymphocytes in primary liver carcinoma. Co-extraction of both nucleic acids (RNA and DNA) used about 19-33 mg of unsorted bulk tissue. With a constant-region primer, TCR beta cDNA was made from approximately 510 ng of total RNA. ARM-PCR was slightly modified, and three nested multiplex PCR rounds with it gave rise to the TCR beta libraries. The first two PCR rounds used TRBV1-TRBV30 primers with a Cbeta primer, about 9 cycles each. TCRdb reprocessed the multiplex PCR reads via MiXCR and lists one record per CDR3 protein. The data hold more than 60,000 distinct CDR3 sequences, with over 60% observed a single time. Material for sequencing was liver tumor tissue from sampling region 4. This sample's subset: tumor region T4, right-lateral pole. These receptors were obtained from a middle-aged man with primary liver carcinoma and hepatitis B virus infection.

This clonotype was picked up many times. The chain's CDR3 is CASGPNSAGYNEQFF. The CDR3 DNA sequence: TGTGCCAGCGGTCCAAACTCGGCAGGCTACAATGAGCAGTTCTTC. The chain recombines TRBV5-4 with TRBJ2-1; D is undetermined. CDR1 is SGHNT, CDR2 YYREEE, per germline (reference sequence). V shed 7 bases and J shed 3 bases, with 17 bases lying between them. The CDR3 contains 15 residues.

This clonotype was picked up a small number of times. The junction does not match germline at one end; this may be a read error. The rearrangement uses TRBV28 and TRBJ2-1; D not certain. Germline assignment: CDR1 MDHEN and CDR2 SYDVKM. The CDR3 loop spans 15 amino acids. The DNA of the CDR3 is TGTGCTAGCAGCCTCAGACCCCCTTTTTACAATGAGCAGTTCTTC. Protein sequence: CASSLRPPFYNEQFF.

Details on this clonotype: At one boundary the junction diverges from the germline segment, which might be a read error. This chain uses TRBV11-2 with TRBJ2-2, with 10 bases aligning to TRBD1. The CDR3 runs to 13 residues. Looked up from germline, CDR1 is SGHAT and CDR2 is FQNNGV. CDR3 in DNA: TGTGTCACGGGACAGGGGAACACAGGGGATCTGTTTTTT. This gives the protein CVTGQGNTGDLFF. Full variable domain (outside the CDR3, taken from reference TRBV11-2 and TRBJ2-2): EAGVAQSPRYKIIEKRQSVAFWCNPISGHATLYWYQQILGQGPKLLIQFQNNGVVDDSQLPKDRFSAERLKGVDSTLKIQPAKLEDSAVYLCVTGQGNTGDLFFGEGSRLTVL.

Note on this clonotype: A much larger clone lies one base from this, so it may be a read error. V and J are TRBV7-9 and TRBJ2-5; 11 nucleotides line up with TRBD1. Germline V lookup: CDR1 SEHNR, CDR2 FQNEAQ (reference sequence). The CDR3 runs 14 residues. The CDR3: CAGSSGQGGETQYF. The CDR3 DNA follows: TGTGCCGGCAGCTCGGGACAGGGGGGTGAGACCCAGTACTTC.

In DNA, the CDR3 is TGTGCCAGCAGTTTGACTAGTGGGGCCCCCTACGAGCAGTACTTC. This gives the protein CASSLTSGAPYEQYF. This chain links TRBV2 with TRBJ2-7; maybe TRBD2 (6 bases). CDR1 SNHLY and CDR2 FYNNEI come from the germline V gene. Trimming took off 5 bases at V and 2 bases at J, with 16 bases between the two ends. The CDR3 has 15 amino acids.

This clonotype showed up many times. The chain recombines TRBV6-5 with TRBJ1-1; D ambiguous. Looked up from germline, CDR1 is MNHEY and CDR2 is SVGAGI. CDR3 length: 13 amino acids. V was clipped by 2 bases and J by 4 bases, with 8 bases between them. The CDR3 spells CASSYGQITEAFF. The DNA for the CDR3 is TGTGCCAGCAGTTACGGGCAAATCACTGAAGCTTTCTTT.

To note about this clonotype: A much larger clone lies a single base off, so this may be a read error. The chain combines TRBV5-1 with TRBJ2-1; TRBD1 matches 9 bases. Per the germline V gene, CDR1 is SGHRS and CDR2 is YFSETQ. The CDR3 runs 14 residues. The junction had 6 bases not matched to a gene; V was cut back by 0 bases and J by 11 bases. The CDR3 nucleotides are TGCGCCAGCAGCTTGGAGGACAGGGGTAATAAGCAGTTCTTC. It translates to CASSLEDRGNKQFF.

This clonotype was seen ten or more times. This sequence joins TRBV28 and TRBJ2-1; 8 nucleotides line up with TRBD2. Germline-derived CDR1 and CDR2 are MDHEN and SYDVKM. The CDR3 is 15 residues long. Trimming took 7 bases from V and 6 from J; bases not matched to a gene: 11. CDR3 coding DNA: TGTGCCAGCATCGGGAGGGTAGTCGGGGGCAATGAGCAGTTCTTC. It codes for CASIGRVVGGNEQFF.

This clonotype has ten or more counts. This CDR3 is CASSNRRGNQPQHF. As DNA, the CDR3 is TGTGCCAGCAGTAATCGCAGGGGGAATCAGCCCCAGCATTTT. The chain combines TRBV28 with TRBJ1-5, with 7 bases that match TRBD1. This CDR3 spans 14 amino acids. V was clipped by 5 bases and J by 4 bases; unmatched bases: 5. Germline loops: CDR1 MDHEN, CDR2 SYDVKM.

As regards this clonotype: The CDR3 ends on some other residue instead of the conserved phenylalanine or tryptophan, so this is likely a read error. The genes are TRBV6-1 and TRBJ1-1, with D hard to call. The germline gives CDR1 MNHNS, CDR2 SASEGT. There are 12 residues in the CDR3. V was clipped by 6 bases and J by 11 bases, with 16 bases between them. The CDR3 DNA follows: TGTGCCAGCAGCCTCCTTTTCAGGACGGCTTTCCTT. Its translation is CASSLLFRTAFL.

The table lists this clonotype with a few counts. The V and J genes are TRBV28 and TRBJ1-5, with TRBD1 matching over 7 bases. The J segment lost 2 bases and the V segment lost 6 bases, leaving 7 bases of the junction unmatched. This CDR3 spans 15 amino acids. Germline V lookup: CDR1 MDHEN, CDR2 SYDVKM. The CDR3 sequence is CASSRQGEGNQPQHF. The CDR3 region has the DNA TGTGCCAGCAGCCGACAGGGTGAGGGCAATCAGCCCCAGCATTTT. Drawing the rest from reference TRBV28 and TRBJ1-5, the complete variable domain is DVKVTQSSRYLVKRTGEKVFLECVQDMDHENMFWYRQDPGLGLRLIYFSYDVKMKEKGDIPEGYSVSREKKERFSLILESASTNQTSMYLCASSRQGEGNQPQHFGDGTRLSIL.

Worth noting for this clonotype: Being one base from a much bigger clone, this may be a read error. The CDR3: CASSIFQGTDVITYVGYTF. The CDR3 DNA sequence: TGTGCCAGCAGCATATTTCAGGGGACAGACGTAATTACCTATGTCGGCTACACCTTC. This chain connects TRBV21-1 to TRBJ1-2; the table's D call of TRBD1 was not tested on the DNA. TRBV21-1 is a pseudogene locus. The CDR3 covers 19 residues.

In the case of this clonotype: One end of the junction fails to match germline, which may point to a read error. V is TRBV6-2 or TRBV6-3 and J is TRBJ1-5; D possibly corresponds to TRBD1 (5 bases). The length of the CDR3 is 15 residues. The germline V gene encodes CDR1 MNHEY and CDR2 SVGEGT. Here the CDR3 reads CASNAQGGSNQPQYF. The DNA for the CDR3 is TGTGCCAGCAACGCTCAGGGAGGGAGCAATCAGCCCCAGTATTTC.

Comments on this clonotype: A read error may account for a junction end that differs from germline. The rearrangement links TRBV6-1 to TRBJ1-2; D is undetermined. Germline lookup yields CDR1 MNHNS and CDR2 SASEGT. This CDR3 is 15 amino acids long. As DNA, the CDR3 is TGTGCCAGGAGTGAAGTGGGCGGGGTTGGACGTGGCTACACCTTC. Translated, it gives CARSEVGGVGRGYTF.

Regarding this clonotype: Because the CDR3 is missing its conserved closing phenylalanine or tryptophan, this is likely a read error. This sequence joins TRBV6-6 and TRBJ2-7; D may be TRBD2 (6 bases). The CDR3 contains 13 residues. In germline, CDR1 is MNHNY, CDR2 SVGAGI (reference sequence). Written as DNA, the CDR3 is TGTTCCAGCAGTTTCGGACCGGACTACAAGCAGTACATC. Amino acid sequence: CSSSFGPDYKQYI.

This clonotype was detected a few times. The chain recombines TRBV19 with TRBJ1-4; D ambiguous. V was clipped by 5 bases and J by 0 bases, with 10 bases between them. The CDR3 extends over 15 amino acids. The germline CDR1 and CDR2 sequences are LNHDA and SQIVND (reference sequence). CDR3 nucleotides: TGTGCCAGTAGTCCGTACATCGCAACTAATGAAAAACTGTTTTTT. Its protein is CASSPYIATNEKLFF. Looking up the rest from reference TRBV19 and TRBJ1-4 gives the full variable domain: DGGITQSPKYLFRKEGQNVTLSCEQNLNHDAMYWYRQDPGQGLRLIYYSQIVNDFQKGDIAEGYSVSREKKESFPLTVTSAQKNPTAFYLCASSPYIATNEKLFFGSGTQLSVL.